This T cell receptor beta chain was found in a study of CD8 T cells in Susac syndrome. RNA, at about 0.45 to 1 ug, was reverse transcribed with random hexamers. Each CDR3 protein gets one entry after TCRdb re-called the immunoSEQ multiplex PCR reads with MiXCR. The table has 180,000 or so distinct CDR3 sequences, about 93% seen once. Germline loops: CDR1 MDHEN, CDR2 SYDVKM. Between the trimmed V and J ends, which lost 2 bases and 4 bases, there was a span of 12 bases. This CDR3 comprises 14 residues. The J gene is TRBJ2-7, the V gene TRBV28; no clear D gene. The receptor was derived from a human donor with Susac syndrome. The sequenced sample consisted of CD4+ T cells from PBMCs. The CDR3 region is CASSLKHHEYEQYF. The CDR3 region has the DNA TGTGCCAGCAGTTTAAAGCACCACGAATACGAGCAGTACTTC.